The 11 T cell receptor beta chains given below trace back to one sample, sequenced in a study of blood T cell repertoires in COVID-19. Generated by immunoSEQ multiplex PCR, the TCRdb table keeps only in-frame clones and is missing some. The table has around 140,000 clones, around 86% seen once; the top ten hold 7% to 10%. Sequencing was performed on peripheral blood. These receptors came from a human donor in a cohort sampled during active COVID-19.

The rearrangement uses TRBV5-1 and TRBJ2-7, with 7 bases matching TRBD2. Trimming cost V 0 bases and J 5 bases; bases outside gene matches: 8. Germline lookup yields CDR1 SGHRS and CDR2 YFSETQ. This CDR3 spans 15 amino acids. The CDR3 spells CASSLDGGSRDEQYF. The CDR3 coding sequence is TGCGCCAGCAGCTTGGACGGGGGGAGTCGGGACGAGCAGTACTTC.

In DNA, the CDR3 is TGTGCCAGCAGCCTGCGACACGGGGTTGGGGATACGCAGTATTTT. Residues: CASSLRHGVGDTQYF. The chain combines TRBV7-3 with TRBJ2-3; D is possibly TRBD2 (5 bases). Trimming stripped 5 bases from V and 6 bases from J, with 18 bases between. CDR1 and CDR2 from the germline V gene are SGHTA and FQGTGA. The CDR3 contains 15 residues.

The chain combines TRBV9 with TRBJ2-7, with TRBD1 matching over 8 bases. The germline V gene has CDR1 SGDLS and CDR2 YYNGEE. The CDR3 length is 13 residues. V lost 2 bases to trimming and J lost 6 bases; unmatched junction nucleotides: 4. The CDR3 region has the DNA TGTGCCAGCAGCGTGTCAGGGGGCGGCGAGCAGTACTTC. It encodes CASSVSGGGEQYF. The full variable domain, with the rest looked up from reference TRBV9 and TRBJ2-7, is DSGVTQTPKHLITATGQRVTLRCSPRSGDLSVYWYQQSLDQGLQFLIQYYNGEERAKGNILERFSAQQFPDLHSELNLSSLELGDSALYFCASSVSGGGEQYFGPGTRLTVT.

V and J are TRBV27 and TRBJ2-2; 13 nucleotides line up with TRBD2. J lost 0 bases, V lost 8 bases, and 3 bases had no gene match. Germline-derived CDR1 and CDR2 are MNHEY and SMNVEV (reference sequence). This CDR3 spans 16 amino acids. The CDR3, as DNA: TGTGCCAGCGGGACTAGCGGGGCCCCGAACACCGGGGAGCTGTTTTTT. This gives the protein CASGTSGAPNTGELFF.

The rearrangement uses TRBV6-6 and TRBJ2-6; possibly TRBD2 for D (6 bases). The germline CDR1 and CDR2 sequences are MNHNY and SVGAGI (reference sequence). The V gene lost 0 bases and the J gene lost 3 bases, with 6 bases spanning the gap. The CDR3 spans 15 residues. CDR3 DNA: TGTGCCAGCAGTTACTCGGGGGGTGGGGCCAACGTCCTGACTTTC. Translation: CASSYSGGGANVLTF.

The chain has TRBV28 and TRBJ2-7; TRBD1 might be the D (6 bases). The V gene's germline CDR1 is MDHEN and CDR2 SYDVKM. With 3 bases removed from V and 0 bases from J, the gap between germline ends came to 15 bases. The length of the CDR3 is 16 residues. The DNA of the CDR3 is TGTGCCAGCAGTTTCCCCGGGACAACTATCTCCTACGAGCAGTACTTC. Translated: CASSFPGTTISYEQYF.

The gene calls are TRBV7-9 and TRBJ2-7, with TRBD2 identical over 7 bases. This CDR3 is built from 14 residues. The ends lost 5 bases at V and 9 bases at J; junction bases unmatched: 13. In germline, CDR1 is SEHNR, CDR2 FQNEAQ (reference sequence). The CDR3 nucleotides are TGTGCCAGCAGCACCCAGACCCCCGGGGGGAGGCAGTACTTC. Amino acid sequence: CASSTQTPGGRQYF.

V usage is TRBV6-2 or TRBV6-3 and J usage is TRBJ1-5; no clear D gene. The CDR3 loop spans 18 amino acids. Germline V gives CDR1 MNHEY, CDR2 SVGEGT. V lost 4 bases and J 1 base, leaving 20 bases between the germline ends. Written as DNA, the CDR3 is TGTGCCAGCAGTTTTCCCTTGGGAGATAGTAGAAGCAATCAGCCCCAGCATTTT. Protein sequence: CASSFPLGDSRSNQPQHF.

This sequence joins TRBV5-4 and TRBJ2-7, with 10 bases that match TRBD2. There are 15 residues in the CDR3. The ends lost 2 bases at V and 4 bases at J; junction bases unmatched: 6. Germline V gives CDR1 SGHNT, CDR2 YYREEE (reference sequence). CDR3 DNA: TGTGCCAGCAGCTTCCAGCGGGAGGGCCCTTACGAGCAGTACTTC. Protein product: CASSFQREGPYEQYF.

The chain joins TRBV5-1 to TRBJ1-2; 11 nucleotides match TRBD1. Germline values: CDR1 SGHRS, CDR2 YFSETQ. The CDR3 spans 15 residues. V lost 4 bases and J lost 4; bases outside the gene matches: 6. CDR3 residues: CASSNRDRGSYGYTF. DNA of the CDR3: TGCGCCAGCAGCAACCGGGACAGGGGGTCCTATGGCTACACCTTC.

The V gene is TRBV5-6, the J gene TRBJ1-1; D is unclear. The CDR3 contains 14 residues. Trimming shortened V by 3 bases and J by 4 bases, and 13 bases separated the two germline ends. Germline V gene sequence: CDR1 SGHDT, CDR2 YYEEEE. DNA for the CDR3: TGTGCCAGCAGCTACATTAGCCGTAGCACTGAAGCTTTCTTT. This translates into CASSYISRSTEAFF.